Listed here is a single TCR beta chain. CDR1 and CDR2 from the germline V gene are SGHAT and FQNNGV. With 5 bases removed from V and 2 bases from J, the gap between germline ends came to 13 bases. The CDR3 contains 15 residues. This specimen comes from a study of blood T cell repertoires in COVID-19. The method was immunoSEQ multiplex PCR; TCRdb's version includes in-frame clones alone and lacks a portion of them. The sample yields about 120,000 clones, less than 85% seen once. The chain is built from TRBV11-2 and TRBJ2-1, with D hard to call. This TCR came from a man younger than 40 with acute or convalescent COVID-19. Source material: peripheral blood. CDR3 sequence (DNA): TGTGCCAGCAGCCCCCTGACTGCCGCCTACAATGAGCAGTTCTTC. Amino acids: CASSPLTAAYNEQFF.